This T cell receptor beta chain appears in the sequencing data of a study of blood T cell repertoires in COVID-19. Background on the study: Collection of acute and convalescent COVID-19 samples took place in the United States, Italy and Spain.

Germline V gene sequence: CDR1 SGHAT, CDR2 FQNNGV. This CDR3 has 17 amino acids. V lost 6 bases to trimming and J lost 0 bases; unmatched junction nucleotides: 11. Source study methods: For nucleated cells, counts were estimated from reference gene primer amplification. Clones were read by immunoSEQ multiplex PCR, and TCRdb kept only the in-frame ones, dropping some. The DNA was the basis for D and trimming; V, J and clone size are from that table. This sample yields more than 85,000 clones, of which just under 85% are seen a single time; 9.5% to 10% belongs to the top ten. J is TRBJ1-3 and V is TRBV11-2; 7 bases match TRBD1. Sequencing input: peripheral blood. The TCR originated in a man aged 35 to 55 with active or convalescent COVID-19. CDR3 coding DNA: TGTGCCAGCAGGGGACAGTTTACGGGTAGCTCTGGAAACACCATATATTTT. Its protein is CASRGQFTGSSGNTIYF.